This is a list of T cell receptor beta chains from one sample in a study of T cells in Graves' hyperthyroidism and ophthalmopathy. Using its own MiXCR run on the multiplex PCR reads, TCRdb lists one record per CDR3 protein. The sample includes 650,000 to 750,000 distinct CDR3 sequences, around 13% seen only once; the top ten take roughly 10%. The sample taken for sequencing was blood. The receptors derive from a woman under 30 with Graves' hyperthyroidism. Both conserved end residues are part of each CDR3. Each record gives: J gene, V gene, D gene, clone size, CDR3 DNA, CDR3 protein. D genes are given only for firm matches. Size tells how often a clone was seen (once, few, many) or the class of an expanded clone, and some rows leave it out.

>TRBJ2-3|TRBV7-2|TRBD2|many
TGTGCCAGCAGCGAGGGACTAGCGGGAGAGGATACGCAGTATTTT
CASSEGLAGEDTQYF
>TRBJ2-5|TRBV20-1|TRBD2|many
TGCAGTGCTAGAGATGCGGGCGGGAGGGAGACCCAGTACTTC
CSARDAGGRETQYF
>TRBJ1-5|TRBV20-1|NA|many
TGCAGTGCATACCGGGGCTGGGGCGGTCAGCCCCAGCATTTT
CSAYRGWGGQPQHF
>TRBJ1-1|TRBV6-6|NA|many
TGTGCCAGCAGTTACTTAGGACACCCTGAAGCTTTCTTT
CASSYLGHPEAFF
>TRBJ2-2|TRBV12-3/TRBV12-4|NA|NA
TGTGCCAGCGGGGGTGGGGCGCTGTTTTTT
CASGGGALFF
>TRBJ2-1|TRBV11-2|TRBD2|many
TGTGCCAGCAGCTTACCGGGGGGGAATGAGCAGTTCTTC
CASSLPGGNEQFF
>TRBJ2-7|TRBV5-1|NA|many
TGCGCCAGCAGCTTAGGGCTGGTTCCCTACGAGCAGTACTTC
CASSLGLVPYEQYF
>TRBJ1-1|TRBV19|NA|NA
TGTGCCAGTAGCATACAGGGATCGACTGAAGCTTTCTTT
CASSIQGSTEAFF
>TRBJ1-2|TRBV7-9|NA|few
TGTGCCAGCACCACAAGTTCGGCAGGGGATGGCTACACCTTC
CASTTSSAGDGYTF
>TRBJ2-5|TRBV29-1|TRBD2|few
TGCAGCGCCTGGGAGGGCCCACGGGAGACCCAGTACTTC
CSAWEGPRETQYF
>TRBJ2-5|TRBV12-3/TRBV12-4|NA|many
TGTGCCAGCAGATGGACCGACGGAGAGACCCAGTACTTC
CASRWTDGETQYF
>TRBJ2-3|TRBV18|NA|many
TGTGCCAGCTCACCACCGGGCCGAAGCACAGATACGCAGTATTTT
CASSPPGRSTDTQYF
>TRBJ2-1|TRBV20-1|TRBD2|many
TGCAGTGCCTATAGCGGGAGGGCCATGGGTGAGCAGTTCTTC
CSAYSGRAMGEQFF
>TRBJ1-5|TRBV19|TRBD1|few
TGTGCCAGTAATAGGGGGCGTCAGCCCCAGCATTTT
CASNRGRQPQHF
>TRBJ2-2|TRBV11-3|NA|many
TGTGCCAGCAGCTTAGAGACCCGGGCTGTCACCGGGGAGCTGTTTTTT
CASSLETRAVTGELFF
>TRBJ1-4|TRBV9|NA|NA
TGTGCCAGCAGTGATACAGGTCTTTCTAATGAAAAACTGTTTTTT
CASSDTGLSNEKLFF
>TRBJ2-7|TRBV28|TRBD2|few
TGTGCCAGCCTAGCGGGAGGATCGACCTACGAGCAGTACTTC
CASLAGGSTYEQYF
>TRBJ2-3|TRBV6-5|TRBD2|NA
TGTGCCAGCAGTTACGCTAGCGGAGAAGATACGCAGTATTTT
CASSYASGEDTQYF